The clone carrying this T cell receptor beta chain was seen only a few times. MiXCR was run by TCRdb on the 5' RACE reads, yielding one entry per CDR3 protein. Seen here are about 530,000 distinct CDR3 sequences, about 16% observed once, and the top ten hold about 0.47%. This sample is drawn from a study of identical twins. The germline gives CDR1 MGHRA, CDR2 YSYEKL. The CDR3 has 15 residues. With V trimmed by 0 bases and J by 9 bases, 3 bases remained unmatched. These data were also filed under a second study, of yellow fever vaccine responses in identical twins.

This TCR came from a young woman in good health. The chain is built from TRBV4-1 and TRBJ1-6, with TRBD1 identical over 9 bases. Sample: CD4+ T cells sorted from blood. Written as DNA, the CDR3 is TGCGCCAGCAGCCAAGATACAGGGGGCAGTTCACCCCTCCACTTT. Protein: CASSQDTGGSSPLHF.